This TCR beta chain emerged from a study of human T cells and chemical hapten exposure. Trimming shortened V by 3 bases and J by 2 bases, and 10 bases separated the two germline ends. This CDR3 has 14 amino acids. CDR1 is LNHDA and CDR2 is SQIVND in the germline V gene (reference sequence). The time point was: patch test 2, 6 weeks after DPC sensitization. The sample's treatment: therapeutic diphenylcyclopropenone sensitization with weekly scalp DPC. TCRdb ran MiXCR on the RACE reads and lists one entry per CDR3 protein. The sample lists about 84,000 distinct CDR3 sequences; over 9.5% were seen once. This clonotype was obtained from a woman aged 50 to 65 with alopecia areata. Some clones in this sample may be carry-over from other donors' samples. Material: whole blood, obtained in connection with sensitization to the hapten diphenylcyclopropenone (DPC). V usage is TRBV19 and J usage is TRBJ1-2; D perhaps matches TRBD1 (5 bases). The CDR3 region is CASSIPGKNYGYTF. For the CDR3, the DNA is TGTGCCAGTAGTATCCCAGGGAAGAACTATGGCTACACCTTC.